Each of the 2 T cell receptor beta chains below was sequenced from the same sample in a study of blood T cell repertoires in COVID-19. TCRdb's table, derived via immunoSEQ multiplex PCR, lists solely in-frame clones and lacks some. The sample shows roughly 180,000 clones, approximately 86% of them seen only once. Sequenced sample: peripheral blood. These receptors came from a man older than 75 with COVID-19, enrolled during active disease.

The rearrangement joins TRBV14 to TRBJ1-1; D unresolved. The CDR3 extends over 14 amino acids. Germline values: CDR1 SGHDN, CDR2 FVKESK. Trimming removed 4 bases at V and 0 bases at J, with 9 bases between. The CDR3 region has the DNA TGTGCCAGCAGCCTCTCGAGGGTGAACACTGAAGCTTTCTTT. It codes for CASSLSRVNTEAFF.

The rearrangement links TRBV5-1 to TRBJ2-3; TRBD2 aligns across 11 bases. J gave up 5 bases and V 2 bases, and 19 bases lay outside the gene matches. This CDR3 contains 20 residues. CDR1 is SGHRS and CDR2 is YFSETQ in the germline V gene. The CDR3 protein is CASSFPRGRLAGMNGDTQYF. The CDR3, as DNA: TGCGCCAGCAGCTTTCCCAGGGGGCGACTAGCGGGGATGAATGGAGATACGCAGTATTTT.